Shown below are 24 T cell receptor beta chains from a single sample sequenced in a study of post-analysis software for immune sequencing data. No antigen has been identified for these receptors. Built from TCR beta cDNA, the libraries had unique molecular identifiers in them. TCRdb reprocessed the PCR reads with MiXCR, giving one entry per CDR3 protein. The sample yields about 540,000 distinct CDR3 sequences, around a third seen once. General study findings and limits: The five TRBV segments detected at higher frequency in patients than in controls included TRBV5-6, TRBV5-1 and TRBV20-1.

Specimen: blood. The receptors were sampled from a girl under 18 with multiple sclerosis.

This chain links TRBV20-1 with TRBJ1-3; 7 bases fit TRBD1. V lost 0 bases to trimming and J lost 4 bases; unmatched junction nucleotides: 9. Germline V gene data show CDR1 as DFQATT and CDR2 as SNEGSKA (reference sequence). The CDR3 is 16 amino acids. The CDR3 bases are TGCAGTGCTAGAGAAACCACAGGGGCGCTGGGAAACACCATATATTTT. The encoded protein is CSARETTGALGNTIYF.

V is TRBV15 and J is TRBJ2-4; 15 bases are a match to TRBD2. The germline V gene encodes CDR1 LNHNV and CDR2 YYDKDF (reference sequence). This CDR3 region has 18 residues. The V segment lost 5 bases and the J segment 6 bases; nucleotides outside the gene matches: 11. CDR3 nucleotide sequence: TGTGCCACCAGCCCTTCCGGGACTAGCGGGGGGACCACAAACATTCAGTACTTC. This codes for CATSPSGTSGGTTNIQYF.

This clonotype was seen more than once but under ten times. The rearrangement links TRBV29-1 to TRBJ2-1, with D perhaps TRBD1 or TRBD2 (6 bases each). V was cut by 7 bases and J by 0 bases, with 16 bases left in between. CDR3 length equals 15 residues. CDR1 and CDR2 (germline): SQVTM, ANQGSEA. CDR3 in amino acids: CSGGGGGLSYNEQFF. The CDR3 DNA is TGCAGCGGGGGCGGAGGGGGGCTCTCCTACAATGAGCAGTTCTTC.

This clonotype was recorded a few times. The genes are TRBV6-6 and TRBJ2-7; 7 bases are shared with TRBD1. The V and J ends lost 8 bases and 1 base, in that order; junction bases with no gene match: 17. Germline V gene data show CDR1 as MNHNY and CDR2 as SVGAGI (reference sequence). The CDR3 loop spans 17 amino acids. The CDR3 DNA reads as TGTGCCAGCTCCCGTCGGGGCGACAGGGTAGGGTCCTACGAGCAGTACTTC. Residues: CASSRRGDRVGSYEQYF.

This clonotype was seen more than once but under ten times. CDR3 sequence: CASSVNFQSPQYF. CDR3 sequence (DNA): TGTGCCAGCAGTGTCAACTTTCAGAGCCCGCAGTATTTT. The chain employs TRBV25-1 and TRBJ2-3, with D unresolved. Germline V lookup: CDR1 MGHDK, CDR2 SYGVNS. The CDR3 sequence is 13 residues long. V was pared by 4 bases and J by 10 bases, with 15 bases between.

V is TRBV29-1 and J is TRBJ2-3; TRBD2 agrees at 7 bases. CDR3 size: 14 residues. After removal of 8 bases from V and 2 bases from J, the junction contained 10 bases not matched to a gene. The V gene's germline CDR1 is SQVTM and CDR2 ANQGSEA. The CDR3 DNA reads TGCAGCCTGGCTGTGCGGGGGAACACAGATACGCAGTATTTT. It translates to CSLAVRGNTDTQYF.

J is TRBJ1-1 and V is TRBV29-1; TRBD1 aligns across 10 bases. Looked up from germline, CDR1 is SQVTM and CDR2 is ANQGSEA. The CDR3 has 14 amino acids. After removal of 3 bases from V and 0 bases from J, the junction contained 1 base not matched to a gene. CDR3: CSVEDRGMNTEAFF. The CDR3, as DNA: TGCAGCGTTGAGGACAGGGGGATGAACACTGAAGCTTTCTTT.

V is TRBV20-1 and J is TRBJ2-7, with 7 bases identical to TRBD1. The germline gives CDR1 DFQATT, CDR2 SNEGSKA (reference sequence). V shed 3 bases and J 3 bases; nucleotides not matched to a gene: 11. This CDR3 comprises 15 residues. CDR3 bases: TGCAGTGCTAGGGGAAGCCGGGACAGACACTACGAGCAGTACTTC. Protein product: CSARGSRDRHYEQYF.

This clonotype was seen more than once but under ten times. This chain's CDR3 is CNLRLASGLQETQYF. CDR3 nucleotide sequence: TGCAACCTCCGGCTGGCTAGCGGGCTCCAAGAGACCCAGTACTTC. The V gene is TRBV29-1, the J gene TRBJ2-5, with 8 bases matching TRBD2. The CDR3 has 15 amino acids. The V gene's germline CDR1 is SQVTM and CDR2 ANQGSEA. Combining the CDR3 with reference TRBV29-1 and TRBJ2-5 gives the whole variable domain SAVISQKPSRDICQRGTSLTIQCQVDSQVTMMFWYRQQPGQSLTLIATANQGSEATYESGFVIDKFPISRPNLTFSTLTVSNMSPEDSSIYLCNLRLASGLQETQYFGPGTRLLVL.

This chain uses TRBV5-1 with TRBJ2-5; unclear D gene. Germline-derived CDR1 and CDR2 are SGHRS and YFSETQ. Trimming removed 3 bases at V and 2 bases at J, with 11 bases between. This CDR3 spans 14 amino acids. For the CDR3, the DNA is TGCGCCAGCAGCTCCGGACGGCAACAAGAGACCCAGTACTTC. Translating it yields CASSSGRQQETQYF.

The gene calls are TRBV18 and TRBJ2-4; TRBD1 is a possible D gene (5 bases). Per germline, CDR1 KGHSH and CDR2 LQKENI. V shed 9 bases and J shed 7 bases, with 10 bases lying between them. CDR3 size: 11 residues. The CDR3 nucleotides are TGTGCCAGACAGGTTACGAACATTCAGTACTTC. Translated: CARQVTNIQYF.

The table lists this clonotype with a few counts. The CDR3 sequence is CASSLVGGSRYGYTF. CDR3 bases: TGTGCCAGCAGCTTAGTGGGGGGGAGTAGATATGGCTACACCTTC. This rearrangement joins TRBV7-2 to TRBJ1-2; possible D gene TRBD1, 5 bases. Germline CDR1 is SGHTA and CDR2 is FQGNSA. Trimming took 1 base from V and 5 from J, leaving 14 bases between them. This CDR3 has 15 residues.

The chain has TRBV4-1 and TRBJ1-5, with D uncertain. There are 15 residues in the CDR3. CDR1 and CDR2 (germline): MGHRA, YSYEKL. The V end lost 6 bases, the J end lost 3 bases, and 15 bases lay between the germline ends. The CDR3 DNA follows: TGCGCCAGCAGTTGGGGTCACTGGGACAATCAGCCCCAGCATTTT. Translated: CASSWGHWDNQPQHF.

This clonotype was counted only a few times. This chain links TRBV7-7 with TRBJ2-5; 9 positions match TRBD1. In germline, CDR1 is SSHAT, CDR2 FNYEAQ (reference sequence). This CDR3 spans 16 amino acids. Germline trimming cut 6 bases from V and 11 bases from J; bases unmatched to any gene: 19. CDR3 sequence reads: CASRKDSGTGYNEQYF. The CDR3 region has the DNA TGTGCCAGCAGGAAGGATTCCGGGACAGGGTACAATGAGCAGTACTTC.

To note about this clonotype: The junction does not match germline at one end; this may be a read error. This CDR3 reads CVSSVGTANTYEQYF. CDR3 sequence (DNA): TGTGTCAGCAGCGTAGGGACGGCGAACACCTACGAGCAGTACTTC. The chain couples TRBV9 to TRBJ2-7; D assignment may be TRBD1 or TRBD2 (5 bases each). The CDR3 is 15 amino acids. Germline V gene lookup returns CDR1 SGDLS and CDR2 YYNGEE.

This chain joins TRBV7-8 and TRBJ2-4; TRBD2 matches at 8 bases. The DNA end is more similar to TRBJ2-5, so the J call may be wrong. CDR1 SGHVS and CDR2 FQNEAQ come from the germline V gene. The CDR3 spans 15 residues. The CDR3 spells CASSYETLAGETQYF. In DNA form, the CDR3 reads TGTGCCAGCAGCTACGAAACGCTAGCGGGAGAGACCCAGTACTTC.

The chain couples TRBV20-1 to TRBJ2-1; perhaps TRBD2 as D (6 bases). V was clipped by 4 bases and J by 4 bases, with 23 bases between them. The CDR3 extends over 17 amino acids. CDR1 is DFQATT, CDR2 SNEGSKA, per germline (reference sequence). Here the CDR3 reads CSATRLKGEVLYNEQFF. The CDR3, as DNA: TGCAGTGCTACCCGTTTGAAAGGGGAGGTTTTATACAATGAGCAGTTCTTC.

This clonotype was found once. The rearrangement uses TRBV7-9 and TRBJ2-3, with D possibly being TRBD2 (5 bases). The CDR3 runs 16 residues. V was cut by 2 bases and J by 3 bases, with 15 bases left in between. Germline CDR1 reads SEHNR; CDR2 reads FQNEAQ (reference sequence). The CDR3 coding sequence is TGTGCCAGCAGCTTAAAAATATCCCCGGGAACAGATACGCAGTATTTT. It codes for CASSLKISPGTDTQYF.

V usage is TRBV7-8 and J usage is TRBJ2-5; a possible D gene is TRBD2 (5 bases). Deletions cut 5 bases from V and 4 bases from J, with 14 bases between. The CDR3 consists of 14 residues. CDR1 SGHVS and CDR2 FQNEAQ come from the germline V gene. The CDR3 nucleotides read TGTGCCAGCAGCCCTAGACGGGGAAGAGAGACCCAGTACTTC. Amino acids: CASSPRRGRETQYF.

The chain joins TRBV20-1 to TRBJ1-2, with no clear D. Per the germline V gene, CDR1 is DFQATT and CDR2 is SNEGSKA (reference sequence). The CDR3 sequence is 14 residues long. V was cut by 4 bases and J by 6 bases, with 18 bases left in between. The CDR3 DNA is TGCAGTGCTAATTCCGGGGTTCGGGCTAATGGCTACACCTTC. Translated, it gives CSANSGVRANGYTF.

V and J are TRBV12-3 or TRBV12-4 and TRBJ2-5; the match to TRBD1 covers 10 bases. This CDR3 contains 16 residues. With V trimmed by 7 bases and J by 5 bases, 13 bases remained unmatched. CDR3 residues: CASTPRTGGLLETQYF. The CDR3 DNA reads TGTGCCAGCACCCCCCGGACAGGGGGTTTGTTGGAGACCCAGTACTTC.

This clonotype showed up just a few times. The CDR3 sequence is CASSRTGSSGEQFF. CDR3 sequence (DNA): TGTGCCAGCAGTCGGACGGGGAGTAGCGGTGAGCAGTTCTTC. The chain is built from TRBV6-5 and TRBJ2-1; a possible D gene is TRBD2 (6 bases). Per the germline V gene, CDR1 is MNHEY and CDR2 is SVGAGI. The CDR3 loop spans 14 amino acids. V was shortened by 5 bases and J by 9 bases, with 17 bases between the two germline ends.

This clonotype has only one observation. The chain combines TRBV11-2 with TRBJ1-2; 7 nucleotides agree with TRBD1. This CDR3 spans 15 amino acids. Germline lookup yields CDR1 SGHAT and CDR2 FQNNGV. With 5 bases clipped from V and 2 bases from J, the junction kept 8 bases outside the gene matches. The CDR3 sequence is CASSHPLQGNYGYTF. The CDR3, as DNA: TGTGCCAGCAGCCACCCTTTACAGGGGAACTATGGCTACACCTTC.

In this sample, this clonotype turned up many times. This chain uses TRBV20-1 with TRBJ2-5; 9 nucleotides line up with TRBD1. Germline CDR1 DFQATT, CDR2 SNEGSKA (reference sequence). The CDR3 totals 14 residues. With V trimmed by 4 bases and J by 4 bases, 7 bases remained unmatched. The CDR3 spells CSATKTGGLETQYF. CDR3 in DNA: TGCAGTGCTACCAAGACAGGGGGGCTAGAGACCCAGTACTTC.